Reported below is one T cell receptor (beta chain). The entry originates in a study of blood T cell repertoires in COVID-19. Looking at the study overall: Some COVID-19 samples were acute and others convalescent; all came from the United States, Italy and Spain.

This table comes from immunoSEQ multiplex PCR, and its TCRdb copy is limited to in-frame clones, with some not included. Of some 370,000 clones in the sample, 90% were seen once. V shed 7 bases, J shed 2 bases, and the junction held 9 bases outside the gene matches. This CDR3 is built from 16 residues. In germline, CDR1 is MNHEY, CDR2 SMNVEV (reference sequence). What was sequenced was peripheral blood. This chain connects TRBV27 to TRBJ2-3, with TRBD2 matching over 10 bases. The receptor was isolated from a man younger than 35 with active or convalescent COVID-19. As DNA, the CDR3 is TGTGCCAGCAAATGGATAGCGGGGGGCCACACAGATACGCAGTATTTT. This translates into CASKWIAGGHTDTQYF.